This T cell receptor (beta chain) was observed in a study of blood T cells in healthy people across ages. Germline assignment: CDR1 LGHNA and CDR2 YSLEER. The CDR3 is made up of 15 amino acids. V dropped 6 bases and J dropped 4; count of bases not matched to a gene: 8. Through a sample-barcoded 5' primer and a J-beta primer mix, a second PCR was run for about 6 to 12 cycles. A tag from a template-switch adaptor with 12 random nucleotides marked each cDNA molecule. Via MiXCR, TCRdb re-called the 5' RACE reads, giving one row per CDR3 protein. The repertoire holds 1.5 million to 2 million distinct CDR3 sequences, with about 50% as singletons. Regarding this clonotype: Its antigen is not known.

General observations from the study: Among long-lived donors, naive CD4+ cells were more numerous and diversity higher than in aged donors.

V is TRBV4-3 and J is TRBJ1-2; 10 bases are a match to TRBD1. Sequenced sample: blood. The TCR was taken from a woman aged 35 to 49 in good health. Here the CDR3 DNA reads TGCGCCAGCAGTCGGACAGGGGGTGGTAGCTATGGCTACACCTTC. It specifies CASSRTGGGSYGYTF.